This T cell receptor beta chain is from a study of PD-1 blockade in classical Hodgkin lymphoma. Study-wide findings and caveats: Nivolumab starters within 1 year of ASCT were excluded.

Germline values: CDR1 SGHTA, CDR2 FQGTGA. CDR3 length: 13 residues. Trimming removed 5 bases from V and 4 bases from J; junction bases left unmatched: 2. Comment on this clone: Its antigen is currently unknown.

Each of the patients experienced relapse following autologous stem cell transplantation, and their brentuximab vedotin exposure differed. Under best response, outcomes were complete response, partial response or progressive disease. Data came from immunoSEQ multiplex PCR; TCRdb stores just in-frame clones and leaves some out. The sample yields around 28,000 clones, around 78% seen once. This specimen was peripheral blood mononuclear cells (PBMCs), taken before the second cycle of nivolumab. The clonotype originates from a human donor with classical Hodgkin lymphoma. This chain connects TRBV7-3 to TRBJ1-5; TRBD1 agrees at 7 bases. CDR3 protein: CASSRDRNQPQHF. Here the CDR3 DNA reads TGTGCCAGCAGCCGGGACAGAAATCAGCCCCAGCATTTT.